The entry below gives a single T cell receptor (beta chain) sequence along with its context. Its antigen is not identified. This specimen belongs to a study of neoadjuvant anti-PD-1 for oral cavity cancer. Overall study findings and caveats: Treg/Th17 ratio rose with pretreatment blood and fell with post-treatment tumor TCRbeta clonality. PBMC Gini-index clonality exceeded responders' in non-responders post-nivolumab.

Germline V gene data show CDR1 as SGHAT and CDR2 as FQNNGV. This CDR3 is 14 amino acids long. Trimming took 5 bases from V and 1 from J, leaving 8 bases between them. Sequencing used immunoSEQ multiplex PCR; TCRdb keeps in-frame clones, though not all of them. The data contain 16,000 or so clones, about 70% of them singletons. No culture or expansion preceded analysis of these blood cells. Specimen: PBMCs, collected before nivolumab (anti-PD-1) treatment. This receptor was obtained from a person aged 40 to 85 with oral cavity squamous cell carcinoma. This chain connects TRBV11-2 to TRBJ2-2, with D unresolved. The CDR3 nucleotides read TGTGCCAGCAGCGTGCAGCAGAACACCGGGGAGCTGTTTTTT. The encoded protein is CASSVQQNTGELFF.